One and the same sample provided the 7 T cell receptor beta chains below, sequenced in a study of blood T cell repertoires in COVID-19. Using immunoSEQ multiplex PCR, the repertoire was profiled, and TCRdb retains in-frame clones only, with some absent. The table records roughly 150,000 clones, approximately 90% of them present only once. Material for sequencing was peripheral blood. These receptors originate from a man aged 18-30 years with COVID-19, enrolled during active disease.

The chain joins TRBV7-8 to TRBJ2-7, with 8 bases lining up with TRBD1. The length of the CDR3 is 16 residues. The junction had 10 bases not matched to a gene; V was cut back by 4 bases and J by 2 bases. The germline gives CDR1 SGHVS, CDR2 FQNEAQ. The CDR3 DNA follows: TGTGCCAGCAGCTCACTACCCCGACAGGGGCCCTACGAGCAGTACTTC. Its protein product is CASSSLPRQGPYEQYF.

This clone was seen only once. This rearrangement joins TRBV28 to TRBJ1-5, with TRBD1 identical over 7 bases. Trimming took 7 bases from V and 2 from J; bases not matched to a gene: 5. Germline V gene data show CDR1 as MDHEN and CDR2 as SYDVKM. The CDR3 loop spans 14 amino acids. CDR3 sequence (DNA): TGTGCCAGCAACCACAGGGGACGCAATCAGCCCCAGCATTTT. It yields the protein CASNHRGRNQPQHF.

This clone was seen only a few times. The rearrangement joins TRBV28 to TRBJ2-2; weak D call: TRBD1 (6 bases). CDR1 is MDHEN and CDR2 is SYDVKM in the germline V gene. Trimming took off 9 bases at V and 5 bases at J, with 25 bases between the two ends. The CDR3 length is 17 residues. The CDR3 here is CASLSGRGRGRTGELFF. For the CDR3, the DNA is TGTGCCAGTCTTTCGGGAAGGGGCAGGGGTCGAACCGGGGAGCTGTTTTTT.

This sequence joins TRBV10-3 and TRBJ1-1; D is possibly TRBD1 (5 bases). The germline V gene encodes CDR1 ENHRY and CDR2 SYGVKD. V shed 7 bases and J shed 4 bases, with 22 bases lying between them. The CDR3 loop spans 16 amino acids. The CDR3 loop reads CAITKSTGTGVTEAFF. CDR3 sequence (DNA): TGTGCCATCACCAAGAGCACCGGGACGGGGGTCACTGAAGCTTTCTTT.

J is TRBJ1-5 and V is TRBV19; maybe TRBD1 (6 bases). Germline V gene data show CDR1 as LNHDA and CDR2 as SQIVND (reference sequence). This CDR3 has 15 amino acids. Trimming cost V 6 bases and J 2 bases, with 14 bases left between them. For the CDR3, the DNA is TGTGCCAGTAGCAACAGGGACACGGGCAATCAGCCCCAGCATTTT. Its translation: CASSNRDTGNQPQHF. The whole variable domain, remainder taken from reference TRBV19 and TRBJ1-5, is DGGITQSPKYLFRKEGQNVTLSCEQNLNHDAMYWYRQDPGQGLRLIYYSQIVNDFQKGDIAEGYSVSREKKESFPLTVTSAQKNPTAFYLCASSNRDTGNQPQHFGDGTRLSIL.

The chain is built from TRBV28 and TRBJ2-2; no definite D call. The CDR3 has 14 residues. The V gene's germline CDR1 is MDHEN and CDR2 SYDVKM. Trimming left V 4 bases short and J 5 bases short, with 11 bases between. The CDR3 sequence is CASSSPLRTGELFF. CDR3 sequence (DNA): TGTGCCAGCAGTTCCCCCCTGAGGACCGGGGAGCTGTTTTTT. Full variable domain (outside the CDR3, taken from reference TRBV28 and TRBJ2-2): DVKVTQSSRYLVKRTGEKVFLECVQDMDHENMFWYRQDPGLGLRLIYFSYDVKMKEKGDIPEGYSVSREKKERFSLILESASTNQTSMYLCASSSPLRTGELFFGEGSRLTVL.

The rearrangement uses TRBV19 and TRBJ1-1; D remains unclear. V was pared by 7 bases and J by 1 base, with 10 bases between. The V gene's germline CDR1 is LNHDA and CDR2 SQIVND (reference sequence). The length of the CDR3 is 13 residues. CDR3 protein: CASMARWNTEAFF. The CDR3, as DNA: TGTGCCAGTATGGCCAGATGGAACACTGAAGCTTTCTTT. Full variable domain (outside the CDR3, taken from reference TRBV19 and TRBJ1-1): DGGITQSPKYLFRKEGQNVTLSCEQNLNHDAMYWYRQDPGQGLRLIYYSQIVNDFQKGDIAEGYSVSREKKESFPLTVTSAQKNPTAFYLCASMARWNTEAFFGQGTRLTVV.